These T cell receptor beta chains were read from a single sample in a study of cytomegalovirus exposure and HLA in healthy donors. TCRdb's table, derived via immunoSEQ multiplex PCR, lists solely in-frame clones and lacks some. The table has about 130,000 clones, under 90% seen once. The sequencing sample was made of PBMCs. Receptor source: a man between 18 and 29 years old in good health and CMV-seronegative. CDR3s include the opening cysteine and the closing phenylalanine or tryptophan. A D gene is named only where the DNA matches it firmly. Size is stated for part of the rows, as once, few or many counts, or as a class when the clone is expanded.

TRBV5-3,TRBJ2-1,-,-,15,CARTPTGIPLNEQFF,TGTGCCAGAACCCCGACGGGGATTCCCTTAAATGAGCAGTTCTTC
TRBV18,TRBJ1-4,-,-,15,CASSPVSFNNEKLFF,TGTGCCAGCTCGCCAGTAAGCTTTAATAATGAAAAACTGTTTTTT
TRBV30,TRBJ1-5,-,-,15,CAWSARVSSNQPQHF,TGTGCCTGGAGTGCCAGGGTTTCTAGCAATCAGCCCCAGCATTTT
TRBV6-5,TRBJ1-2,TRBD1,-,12,CASARGGDGYTF,TGTGCCAGTGCAAGAGGGGGCGATGGCTACACCTTC
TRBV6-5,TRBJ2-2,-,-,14,CASSFRDGNGELFF,TGTGCCAGCAGTTTCAGGGATGGGAACGGGGAGCTGTTTTTT
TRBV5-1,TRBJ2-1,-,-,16,CASSLDKTSLGNEQFF,TGCGCCAGCAGCTTGGACAAAACTAGTTTAGGCAATGAGCAGTTCTTC
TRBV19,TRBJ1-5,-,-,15,CASKREINSNQPQHF,TGTGCCAGTAAACGTGAGATTAATAGCAATCAGCCCCAGCATTTT
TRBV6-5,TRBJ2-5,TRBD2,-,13,CASSRTSVGTQYF,TGTGCCAGCAGCAGGACTAGCGTGGGGACCCAGTACTTC
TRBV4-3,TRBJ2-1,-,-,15,CASSQRFISYNEQFF,TGCGCCAGCAGCCAGCGGTTCATCTCCTACAATGAGCAGTTCTTC
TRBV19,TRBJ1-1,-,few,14,CASSWTQVGTEAFF,TGTGCCAGTAGCTGGACACAGGTGGGGACTGAAGCTTTCTTT
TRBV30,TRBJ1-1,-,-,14,CAWTPGHWNTEAFF,TGTGCCTGGACCCCGGGACACTGGAACACTGAAGCTTTCTTT
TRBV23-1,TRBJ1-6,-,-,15,CASSRAGPTDSPLHF,TGCGCCAGCAGTCGGGCAGGCCCTACGGATTCACCCCTCCACTTT
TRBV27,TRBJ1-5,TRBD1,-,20,CASSSFRGVGTGIEHQPQHF,TGTGCCAGCAGCTCCTTCAGGGGAGTAGGGACAGGGATTGAACATCAGCCCCAGCATTTT
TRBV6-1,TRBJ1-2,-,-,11,CAIPSVLGYTF,TGTGCCATACCCTCAGTCCTTGGCTACACCTTC
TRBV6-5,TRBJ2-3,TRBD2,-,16,CASSYSRGGSTDTQYF,TGTGCCAGCAGTTACTCGCGGGGGGGTAGCACAGATACGCAGTATTTT
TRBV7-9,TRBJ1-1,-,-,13,CASRSIEGAGAFF,TGTGCCAGCAGATCTATTGAAGGGGCTGGAGCTTTCTTT
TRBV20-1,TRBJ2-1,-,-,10,CSARGEEQFF,TGCAGTGCTAGAGGAGAAGAGCAGTTCTTC
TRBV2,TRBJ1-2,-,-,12,CANPDTNYGYTF,TGTGCCAACCCGGACACAAACTATGGCTACACCTTC
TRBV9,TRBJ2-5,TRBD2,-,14,CASSVASGGETQYF,TGTGCCAGCAGCGTAGCTAGCGGGGGAGAGACCCAGTACTTC
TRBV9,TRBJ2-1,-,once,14,CASSAWDSAKEQFF,TGTGCCAGCAGCGCTTGGGACTCCGCCAAAGAGCAGTTCTTC
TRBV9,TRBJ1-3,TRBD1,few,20,CASSVAGGTVPVVSGNTIYF,TGTGCCAGCAGCGTAGCCGGCGGGACAGTCCCAGTAGTCTCTGGAAACACCATATATTTT
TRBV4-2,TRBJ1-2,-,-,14,CASSQDTEIYGYTF,TGTGCCAGCAGCCAAGATACGGAGATCTATGGCTACACCTTC
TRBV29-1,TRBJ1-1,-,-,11,CSVVRNTEAFF,TGCAGCGTTGTCAGGAACACTGAAGCTTTCTTT